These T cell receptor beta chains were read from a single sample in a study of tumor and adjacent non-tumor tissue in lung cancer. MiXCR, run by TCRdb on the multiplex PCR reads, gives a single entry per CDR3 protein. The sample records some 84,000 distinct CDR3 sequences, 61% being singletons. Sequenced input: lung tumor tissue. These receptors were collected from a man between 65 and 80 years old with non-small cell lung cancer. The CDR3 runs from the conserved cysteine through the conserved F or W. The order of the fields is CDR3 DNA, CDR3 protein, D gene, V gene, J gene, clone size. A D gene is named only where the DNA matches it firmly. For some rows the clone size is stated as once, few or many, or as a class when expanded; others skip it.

TGTGCCAGCAGCTCGGGACTGGCGGGGGGCAGATCCCCCGGGGGGCTGTTTTTT	CASSSGLAGGRSPGGLFF	TRBD2	TRBV11-1	TRBJ2-2	NA
TGCGTCAGCAGCCGACAGCAGTATGGCTACACCTTT	CVSSRQQYGYTF	NA	TRBV10-1	TRBJ1-2	NA
TGTGCCAGCAGCGCTGGTCTGGGTTCAGCAAATACGTGGTATTTT	CASSAGLGSANTWYF	NA	TRBV11-2	TRBJ2-3	NA
TGTGCCAGCTCACCTCCAGTCACAGATACGCAGTATTTT	CASSPPVTDTQYF	NA	TRBV18	TRBJ2-3	few
TGCGCCAGCAACCAAGGCGTAGGGACACAAAATCAGCCCCAGCATTTC	CASNQGVGTQNQPQHF	NA	TRBV4-1	TRBJ1-5	NA
TGCGCCAGCAGCTTGATGGGACTAGCGAATCAAGAGACCCAGTACTTC	CASSLMGLANQETQYF	TRBD2	TRBV5-1	TRBJ2-5	many
TGCAGTGCTAGAGATTGGCTCAGAGAAATCCTAGCCAAAAACATTCAGTACTTC	CSARDWLREILAKNIQYF	NA	TRBV20-1	TRBJ2-4	many
TGTGCCAGCAGCCTGGATAATCAGCACCAGCATTTT	CASSLDNQHQHF	NA	TRBV5-4	TRBJ1-5	NA
TGTGTCAACAGTCCCCTGATACTTAGAGGGGAGCTGTTTTTT	CVNSPLILRGELFF	NA	TRBV12-3/TRBV12-4	TRBJ2-2	NA
TGCAGCGTCCAAGGACCGGGACAGGGAGTCTTCCTAGCCAAAAACATTCAGTACTTC	CSVQGPGQGVFLAKNIQYF	TRBD1	TRBV29-1	TRBJ2-4	many
TGCGCCAGCAGCCCGGGGCCCTCCCCGGGGCAGTTCTTC	CASSPGPSPGQFF	NA	TRBV5-1	TRBJ2-1	NA
TGTGCCAGCAGCCCGGACAGGGGGCCAGATACACAGCATTTT	CASSPDRGPDTQHF	TRBD1	TRBV11-1	TRBJ1-5	NA
TGTGCCAGCAGTTTGACGGCCGCGGGGACAGATACGCAGCATTTT	CASSLTAAGTDTQHF	TRBD1	TRBV12-3/TRBV12-4	TRBJ1-5	NA
TGTGCCAGCACCCCGTGTCAAGAGACTCAGTACTTC	CASTPCQETQYF	NA	TRBV11-2	TRBJ2-5	once
TGTGCCAGCAGCTTAGACGGGGGCGGGGAGCAGTTCTTC	CASSLDGGGEQFF	NA	TRBV11-3	TRBJ2-1	medium-sized